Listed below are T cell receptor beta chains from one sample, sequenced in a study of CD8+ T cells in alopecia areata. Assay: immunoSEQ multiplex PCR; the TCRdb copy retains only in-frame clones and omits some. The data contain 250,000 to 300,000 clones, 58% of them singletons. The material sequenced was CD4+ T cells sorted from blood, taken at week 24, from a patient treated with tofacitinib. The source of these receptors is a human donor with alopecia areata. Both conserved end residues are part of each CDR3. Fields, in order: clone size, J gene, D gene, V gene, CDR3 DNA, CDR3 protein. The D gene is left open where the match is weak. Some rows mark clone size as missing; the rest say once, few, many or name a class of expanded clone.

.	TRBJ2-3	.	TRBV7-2	TGTGCCAGCAGCTTAGACGACATATACACAGATACGCAGTATTTT	CASSLDDIYTDTQYF
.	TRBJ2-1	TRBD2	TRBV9	TGTGCCAGCAGCCCCCGGACTAGCGCGTACAATGAGCAGTTCTTC	CASSPRTSAYNEQFF
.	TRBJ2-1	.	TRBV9	TGTGCCAGCAGCGTAGCTAGTGGGGTTAGCGAGCAGTTCTTC	CASSVASGVSEQFF
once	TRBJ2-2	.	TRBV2	TGTGCCAGCATGAGGGGCACCGGGGAGCTGTTTTTT	CASMRGTGELFF
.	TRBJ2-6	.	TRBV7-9	TGTGCCAGCAGCCTTCACCCGGGACATTCTAGCTCTGGGGCCAACGTCCTGACTTTC	CASSLHPGHSSSGANVLTF
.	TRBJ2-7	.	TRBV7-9	TGTGCCAGCAGCGCGGGCAACGAGCAGTACTTC	CASSAGNEQYF
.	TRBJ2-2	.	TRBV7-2	TGTGCCAGCAGCTTAGCGGGGGGGCGAACCGGGGAGCTGTTTTTT	CASSLAGGRTGELFF
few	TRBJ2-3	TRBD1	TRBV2	TGTGCCAGCAGTGTCGGACAGGAGAGTACAGATACGCAGTATTTT	CASSVGQESTDTQYF
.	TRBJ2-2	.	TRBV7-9	TGTGCCAGCAGCTTACGCAGGTCCAGCACCGGGGAGCTGTTTTTT	CASSLRRSSTGELFF
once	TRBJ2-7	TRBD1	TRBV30	TGTGCCTCCGACAGGGGCTACGAGCAGTACTTC	CASDRGYEQYF
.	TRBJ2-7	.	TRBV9	TGTGCCAGCAGCACCTCTCGCGGGGCGGGGGAGCAGTACTTC	CASSTSRGAGEQYF
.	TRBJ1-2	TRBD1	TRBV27	TGTGCCAGCAAGGACAGGGCCGTAGAAGGCTACACCTTC	CASKDRAVEGYTF
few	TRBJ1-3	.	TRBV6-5	TGTGCCAGCAATTCAGGGAACTCGGCAAACACCATATATTTT	CASNSGNSANTIYF
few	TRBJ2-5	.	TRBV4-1	TGCGCCAGCAGCCAAAGGGGGGCGAGAGTAGAGACCCAGTACTTC	CASSQRGARVETQYF
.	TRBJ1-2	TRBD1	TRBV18	TGTGCCAGCTCGCAGGGACAGCCGTTCTATGGCTACACCTTC	CASSQGQPFYGYTF
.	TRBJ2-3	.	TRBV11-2	TGTGCCAGCAGCTTACGCCCGCGGGGGCCACGCACAGATACGCAGTATTTT	CASSLRPRGPRTDTQYF
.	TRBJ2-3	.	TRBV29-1	TGCAGCGTGAACTTTAATAGGGCGACAGATACGCAGTATTTT	CSVNFNRATDTQYF
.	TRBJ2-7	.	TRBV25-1	TGTGCCAGCAGTGAAGTAAACATCTACGAGCAGTACTTC	CASSEVNIYEQYF